These T cell receptor beta chains were read from a single sample in a study of shared clonotypes between healthy human individuals. The assay was immunoSEQ multiplex PCR, and TCRdb's table has in-frame clones only and misses some. The sample consists of some 95,000 clones, approximately 63% of them appearing once. Sequencing was carried out using memory CD8+ T cells sorted from blood. Receptor source: a man younger than 40 in good health. CDR3s include the opening cysteine and the closing phenylalanine or tryptophan. Each record gives: V gene, J gene, clone size, D gene, CDR3 DNA, CDR3 protein. The D gene is left open where the match is weak. Clone size is given for some rows only: seen once, a few or many times, or a class if the clone is expanded.

>TRBV7-9|TRBJ2-7|NA|TRBD2
TGTGCCAGCACCGGACTAGCGGGGTTCTACGAGCAGTACTTC
CASTGLAGFYEQYF
>TRBV27|TRBJ2-7|NA|TRBD1
TGTGCCAGCAGCTTAGCCGGACAGGGGTACTACGAGCAGTACTTC
CASSLAGQGYYEQYF
>TRBV7-7|TRBJ1-2|NA|NA
TGTGCCAGCAGCTTGGACGGGGGCAGCCGGCCCCATAACTATGGCTACACCTTC
CASSLDGGSRPHNYGYTF
>TRBV4-1|TRBJ2-7|NA|TRBD2
TGCGCCAGCAGCCCAAGCGGGAGAACCTACGAGCAGTACTTC
CASSPSGRTYEQYF
>TRBV16|TRBJ2-7|NA|TRBD1
TGTGCCAGCAGCCCGCGGGACAGGGGGTACTACGAGCAGTACTTC
CASSPRDRGYYEQYF
>TRBV6-1|TRBJ2-7|NA|TRBD1
TGTGCCAGCTCCGGACAGGGCCCTCCCTACGAGCAGTACTTC
CASSGQGPPYEQYF
>TRBV5-6|TRBJ2-2|NA|NA
TGTGCCAGCAGCCCGAGGGCCAAGAACACCGGGGAGCTGTTTTTT
CASSPRAKNTGELFF
>TRBV6-5|TRBJ2-7|few|TRBD1
TGTGCCAGCAGTCCCGGGACAGGGCTTGATTACGAGCAGTACTTC
CASSPGTGLDYEQYF
>TRBV10-1|TRBJ2-7|NA|NA
TGCGCCAGCAGCGAGGGTCAGGGGCTTTCCTACGAGCAGTACTTC
CASSEGQGLSYEQYF
>TRBV29-1|TRBJ2-1|many|TRBD2
TGCAGCGTTGAAGAAAGGGCGGGAGGTTCACATGAGCAGTTCTTC
CSVEERAGGSHEQFF
>TRBV11-3|TRBJ2-1|NA|NA
TGTGCCAGCAGCTTAAGGGCAGCCTCCTACAATGAGCAGTTCTTC
CASSLRAASYNEQFF
>TRBV19|TRBJ2-7|NA|NA
TGTGCCAGTAGTATGGGTAGAAGCGACCACTACGAGCAGTACTTC
CASSMGRSDHYEQYF
>TRBV9|TRBJ2-7|NA|TRBD2
TGTGCCAGCAGCTCAGGCGGTGCGGGAGGGAGCTACGAGCAGTACTTC
CASSSGGAGGSYEQYF
>TRBV25-1|TRBJ1-4|NA|NA
TGTGCCAGCAGTGAGCCCCTCGGACGGTTTAATGAAAAACTGTTTTTT
CASSEPLGRFNEKLFF
>TRBV16|TRBJ1-4|NA|NA
TGTGCCAGCAGCCCCGCCGACCGGACACTGGGTGAAAAACTGTTTTTT
CASSPADRTLGEKLFF
>TRBV20-1|TRBJ1-1|once|NA
TGCAGCATACGGTACACTGAAGCTTTCTTT
CSIRYTEAFF
>TRBV6-1|TRBJ1-4|NA|NA
TGTGCCAGTGGAGACGGTGCAACTAATGAAAAACTGTTTTTT
CASGDGATNEKLFF
>TRBV19|TRBJ2-3|NA|NA
TGTGCCAGTAGTGTCAGTTTACCCACGGATACGCAGTATTTT
CASSVSLPTDTQYF
>TRBV27|TRBJ1-2|NA|NA
TGTGCCAGCAGTTTAAGAGCTAACTATGGCTACACCTTC
CASSLRANYGYTF
>TRBV5-1|TRBJ2-3|NA|TRBD1
TGCGCCAGCAGCTTCGACAGGGTTACGCAGTATTTT
CASSFDRVTQYF
>TRBV4-2|TRBJ1-1|NA|NA
TGTGCCAGCAGCCAAGATACCCCCCGAATGAACACTGAAGCTTTCTTT
CASSQDTPRMNTEAFF
>TRBV2|TRBJ1-5|once|TRBD1
TGTGCCAGCAGTCGACAGGGGGAGGATCAGCCCCAGCATTTT
CASSRQGEDQPQHF
>TRBV11-2|TRBJ2-1|NA|TRBD2
TGTGCCAGCAGCCCCCTAGCGGGAGTCTATGAGCAGTTCTTC
CASSPLAGVYEQFF
>TRBV7-6|TRBJ2-7|NA|TRBD2
TGTGCCAGCAGCCCGGGACTAGCGGGAGGTCGATTAGACGAGCAGTACTTC
CASSPGLAGGRLDEQYF
>TRBV27|TRBJ2-7|NA|TRBD2
TGTGCCAGCAGACCTCAGGGAGGGAGCTACGAGCAGTACTTC
CASRPQGGSYEQYF
>TRBV11-3|TRBJ2-7|NA|TRBD2
TGTGCCAGCAGCTTACTAGCGGGAGGGTACGACGAGCAGTACTTC
CASSLLAGGYDEQYF
>TRBV5-1|TRBJ1-1|few|NA
TGCGCCAGCAGCTTGGCAGGAATGAACACTGAAGCTTTCTTT
CASSLAGMNTEAFF
>TRBV5-4|TRBJ2-7|NA|TRBD1
TGTGCCAGCAGCCAGGATCCCGGGACAGGGGGCAACGAGCAGTACTTC
CASSQDPGTGGNEQYF
>TRBV4-3|TRBJ1-2|NA|NA
TGCGCCAGCAGCCAAGAGACCTACAACTATGGCTACACCTTC
CASSQETYNYGYTF
>TRBV7-9|TRBJ1-4|NA|TRBD1
TGTGCCAGCAGTGGCAGGACAGGGAGAGACGAAAAACTGTTTTTT
CASSGRTGRDEKLFF
>TRBV11-1|TRBJ2-1|NA|TRBD1
TGTGCCAGCAACCCGGAGAGACAGGGAAGGGGCAATGAGCAGTTCTTC
CASNPERQGRGNEQFF
>TRBV29-1|TRBJ2-3|NA|TRBD1
TGCAGCTCACGGACAGGGGGATCAAGAACAGATACGCAGTATTTT
CSSRTGGSRTDTQYF
>TRBV6-5|TRBJ2-7|NA|TRBD2
TGTGCCAGCAGCCCCCCCTCGGGGGGGGGCTACGAGCAGTACTTC
CASSPPSGGGYEQYF
>TRBV7-1|TRBJ2-2|NA|NA
TGTGCCAGCAGCTCTACAGGAGGGTGGACCGGGGAGCTGTTTTTT
CASSSTGGWTGELFF
>TRBV6-1|TRBJ1-5|once|NA
TGTGCCAGCAGCCAAGGGGGGTGGAGTCAGCCCCAGCATTTT
CASSQGGWSQPQHF
>TRBV10-2|TRBJ2-1|NA|NA
TGCGCCAGCAGTGAGTCGGTGCCTGAGTTTGGCCCTGGGTTCTTC
CASSESVPEFGPGFF
>TRBV15|TRBJ2-5|NA|TRBD2
TGTGCCACCAGCAGTGGGACTAGCGACCAAGAGACCCAGTACTTC
CATSSGTSDQETQYF
>TRBV28|TRBJ2-2|NA|NA
TGTGCCAGCAGTTCTCCGACCGGGGAGCTGTTTTTT
CASSSPTGELFF
>TRBV7-6|TRBJ2-1|few|NA
TGTGCCAGCAGCTACCTCGACAATGAGCAGTTCTTC
CASSYLDNEQFF
>TRBV5-8|TRBJ2-7|NA|TRBD1
TGTGCCAGCAGCTGGCCCGGACAGGACTACGAGCAGTACTTC
CASSWPGQDYEQYF
>TRBV9|TRBJ1-5|NA|TRBD1
TGTGCCAGCAGCGTAGAGGGGGCTGGGCAGCCCCAGCATTTT
CASSVEGAGQPQHF
>TRBV6-5|TRBJ2-1|NA|TRBD2
TGTGCCAGCAGTAAAGCGGGAGTCGGAGAGCAGTTCTTC
CASSKAGVGEQFF